This TCR beta chain was sequenced for a study of shared clonotypes between healthy human individuals. The CDR3 is 14 amino acids. CDR1 MNHEY and CDR2 SMNVEV come from the germline V gene (reference sequence). V was pared by 4 bases and J by 3 bases, with 3 bases of the junction left unmatched. For unsorted PBMC, approximately 300 ng DNA per replicate equaled 32,000 or so T cell genomes. Repertoires were generated with immunoSEQ multiplex PCR, while TCRdb's copy carries only in-frame clones and drops some. The sample comprises under 600,000 clones, roughly 79% of which are singletons, and roughly an eighth rests with the top ten.

The clonotype was recovered from a woman between 35 and 50 years old in good health. Some clones in this sample may be carry-over from other donors' samples. The V gene is TRBV27, the J gene TRBJ2-7, with 10 bases aligning to TRBD2. Material for sequencing was PBMCs. The CDR3 nucleotides read TGTGCCAGCAGTTCCGGGACTAGCGTCTACGAGCAGTACTTC. It specifies CASSSGTSVYEQYF.